The clone carrying this TCR beta chain was seen a single time. Antigen unknown. The data are from a study of cytomegalovirus exposure and HLA in healthy donors. Findings of the study overall: It was in a later analysis that TCR association rates were seen to vary by HLA locus, highest for DRB1 and lowest for HLA-C.

The PCR ran on 60 Vbeta and 13 Jbeta primers. The table came from immunoSEQ multiplex PCR; TCRdb's copy has only in-frame clones and leaves some out. The sample contains fewer than 150,000 clones, 70% to 80% of which appear only once. The receptor comes from a man aged 45 to 65 in good health and CMV-seronegative. Input material: PBMCs.

The CDR3 region has the DNA TGTGCCAGCAGTTTAGATTTGGCAGTTAAGGGCTACACCTTC. Translation gives CASSLDLAVKGYTF. The chain is built from TRBV28 and TRBJ1-2; D unclear. CDR1 and CDR2 (germline): MDHEN, SYDVKM. The V end was cut by 2 bases, the J end by 8 bases, with 15 bases between. The CDR3 is made up of 14 amino acids.